The 2 T cell receptor beta chains given below trace back to one sample, sequenced in a study of post-analysis software for immune sequencing data (dated by TCRdb to the mid-2010s). The paper as a whole reports these results and caveats: Significantly higher frequencies in patients than in controls were found for roughly five TRBV segments, including TRBV5-6, TRBV5-1 and TRBV20-1.

What these receptors recognize is not known. The library was made by PCR. Instrument on record: Illumina HiSeq 2500. To reduce PCR and sequencing biases, unique molecular identifiers were built into the TCR beta cDNA libraries. TCRdb reprocessing: public reads trimmed at Q25 with fastp, clones called with MiXCR, in-frame beta chains kept. Each CDR3 protein appears once, grouped with its most common genes and DNA. The sample table contains about 430,000 distinct CDR3 sequences; only one count was recorded for 30% to 40% of them. The ten largest clones add up to 6.5% to 8% of the sample. What was sequenced was blood. Receptors originate from a girl aged 2 to 10 with multiple sclerosis.

The chain is built from TRBV28 and TRBJ2-5, with TRBD2 matching 11 bases. The CDR3 length is 14 residues. The trim removed 6 bases at V and 5 bases at J, leaving 5 bases unmatched. The germline CDR1 and CDR2 sequences are MDHEN and SYDVKM. The CDR3 nucleotides read TGTGCCAGCAGCTTAGCGGGAGGGGCGGAGACCCAGTACTTC. It yields the protein CASSLAGGAETQYF.

This clonotype was detected a few times. The rearrangement joins TRBV6-1 to TRBJ2-1, with 11 bases matching TRBD1. CDR3 length equals 15 residues. V was clipped by 4 bases and J by 5 bases; unmatched bases: 4. CDR1 is MNHNS and CDR2 is SASEGT in the germline V gene. For the CDR3, the DNA is TGTGCCAGCAGTGCGGACAGGGGGCTTGACAATGAGCAGTTCTTC. The encoded protein is CASSADRGLDNEQFF.